This T cell receptor (beta chain) came from a study of chemoradiotherapy in HPV16-positive cancers (dated by TCRdb to between 2020 and 2023). Regarding the research as a whole: Using functional T-cell assays on cells from a couple of HPV16-positive patients, the researchers defined candidate HPV-specific T-cell clones and common TCR motifs. The study set out to ask whether T-cell immunity against the HPV oncoproteins E6 and E7 changes over the course of chemoradiotherapy and whether that immunity affects survival. TCR repertoires from roughly 93 patients with HPV-related cancers were then used to track the candidate HPV-specific TCRs and motifs. Results the study describes overall, beyond this receptor: Only two HPV16-positive patients were used to derive the functional definition of HPV-specific T cells, and the survival association was reported for HPV16-positive patients. Expansion of candidate HPV-specific clones and E7-related TCR motifs was observed in the tumor microenvironment during treatment, whereas no such expansion was observed for non-HPV-specific T cells. In HPV16-positive patients, expansion of HPV-responsive T cells during chemoradiotherapy was found to be associated with improved recurrence-free survival.

Library preparation used the immunoSEQ multiplex PCR assay. TCRdb holds this immuneACCESS table with in-frame rearrangements only. Some clones are missing; in checked studies, unresolved V genes explain under half, and the rest has no known cause. This sample is represented by over 950 clones; around 88% of them were singletons. The top ten constitute roughly 8.1% of the sample. From its cysteine to its phenylalanine, the CDR3 spans 13 amino acids. Only CDR3 DNA is held: 39 bases, read in frame from base 1. V lost 1 base and J lost 6 bases; the stretch between them is 6 bases long. CDR1 SGHTA and CDR2 FQGNSA were looked up in the germline V gene. This clone turned up a few times. The antigen it binds to is not known. The input lacks base qualities; no much larger clone sits a single base away. Because repertoires were sampled repeatedly during chemoradiotherapy, clonal expansion in the tumor microenvironment could be followed.

The chain is assembled from TRBV7-2 and TRBJ2-2; the D gene lacks a confident call. Sequencing used tumor tissue, obtained from a patient who underwent chemoradiotherapy. This clonotype was sampled from a human donor with HPV-associated anogenital cancer. The CDR3 loop reads CASSLGPSGELFF. The bases read TGTGCCAGCAGCTTAGGTCCTTCCGGGGAGCTGTTTTTT. The reference TRBV7-2 and TRBJ2-2 proteins fill in what lies around the CDR3, so the full variable domain reads GAGVSQSPSNKVTEKGKDVELRCDPISGHTALYWYRQSLGQGLEFLIYFQGNSAPDKSGLPSDRFSAERTGGSVSTLTIQRTQQEDSAVYLCASSLGPSGELFFGEGSRLTVL.